This record covers a single TCR beta chain. Its cognate antigen has yet to be identified. No qualities accompany the bases; no much larger clone lies one base away. The lymph node samples were taken from the axillary draining lymph nodes of breast cancer patients. The sample originates from a study of breast tumors, draining lymph nodes, adjacent tissues (dated by TCRdb to 2015 to 2016). General notes on the study: The study compared TCR beta repertoires across tumor, adjacent nontumor tissue and axillary lymph nodes from breast cancer patients. In human breast cancer, the study set out to evaluate how tumor, surrounding tissue and draining lymph node repertoires relate to one another and whether T cells may move between these sites.

The germline V gene (reference sequence) sets CDR1 to DFQATT and CDR2 to SNEGSKA. The V and J ends are trimmed by 8 bases and 4 bases, leaving 19 bases between them. Including the terminal cysteine and phenylalanine, the CDR3 comprises 14 residues. The kept DNA is CDR3 alone, 42 bases in frame from the first base. The sequencing machine was an Illumina HiSeq 2000. Multiplex PCR amplification was used to build the TCR beta chain libraries. High-throughput sequencing was used to analyze the amplified TCR beta chain products. The public sequencing data were trimmed at Q25 with fastp and processed into clonotypes with MiXCR by TCRdb, which kept only in-frame beta chains. Rows with one shared CDR3 protein collapse into an entry with the most common genes and DNA. The sample table records over 150,000 distinct CDR3 sequences; 30% to 35% of these occur just once. Approximately 4.3% of the sample goes to the ten largest clones.

Points the paper makes about the study in general: A scenario in which most tumor T cells derive from the lymph node and then expand within tumor tissue was judged to be consistent with the data. Tumor T-cell repertoires showed less diversity than lymph node repertoires and more diversity than nontumor tissue repertoires, and tumor T-cell repertoires showed preferential V and J gene usage. The study presented the conclusion that tumor T cells originate in lymph nodes as consistent with a hypothesis, not as something directly demonstrated. The similarity between tumor and nontumor tissue repertoires was significantly greater in luminal-like breast cancer than in basal-like breast cancer.

Sequencing was performed on axillary lymph node tissue. The chain is assembled from TRBV20-1 and TRBJ2-3; a tentative D call is TRBD2 (6 bases match). The TCR originated in a female donor with breast cancer. Some clones in this sample may be carry-over from other donors' samples. DNA sequence: TGCAGTACGACAGCGGCATCTAGCGCAGATACGCAGTATTTT. This yields the protein CSTTAASSADTQYF.